The following is a T cell receptor beta chain sequence with its context. The antigen is unknown. This specimen comes from a study of glioma-infiltrating T cells. TCR alpha and beta CDR3 regions were amplified from RNA using iRepertoire nested multiplex PCR. Each CDR3 protein gets one entry after TCRdb re-called the multiplex PCR reads with MiXCR. The repertoire holds some 40,000 distinct CDR3 sequences, with approximately 20% as singletons. Findings and caveats of the study: Only very few CDR3 sequences appeared in both tissue and blood.

The receptor's source is a human donor with low-grade glioma or glioblastoma, undergoing nonglioma brain surgery, or in good health (not recorded which). The sample taken for sequencing was glioma tissue, nonneoplastic brain tissue, or PBMCs (not recorded which).

The CDR3 protein is CASSSPTGISSEQYF. The DNA of the CDR3 is TGTGCCAGCAGCTCCCCTACAGGGATTTCAAGCGAGCAGTACTTC. The gene calls are TRBV5-6 and TRBJ2-7; tentative D call: TRBD1 (6 bases). Trimming took off 3 bases at V and 6 bases at J, with 19 bases between the two ends. The CDR3 is made up of 15 amino acids. In germline, CDR1 is SGHDT, CDR2 YYEEEE.